Listed below are T cell receptor beta chains from one sample, sequenced in a study of blood T cell repertoires in COVID-19. TCRdb's copy holds only in-frame clones and misses some; the assay was immunoSEQ multiplex PCR. The sample includes 56,000 or so clones, around nine tenths seen only once; the top ten take 18%. Sequencing was carried out using peripheral blood. All receptors derive from a woman aged 80 or over with active COVID-19. CDR3s include the opening cysteine and the closing phenylalanine or tryptophan. The D gene is left open where the match is weak. Size tells how often a clone was seen (once, few, many) or the class of an expanded clone, and some rows leave it out.

cdr3_length | clone_size | j_call | d_call | v_call | cdr3_nt | cdr3_aa
12 | - | TRBJ1-1 | - | TRBV6-5 | TGTGCCAGCGGGGGGGCCTCAGGCCAGGGTTTCTTT | CASGGASGQGFF
14 | - | TRBJ2-1 | TRBD2 | TRBV7-2 | TGTGCCAGCAGTCGCGGGAGCTCCTACAATGAGCAGTTCTTC | CASSRGSSYNEQFF
19 | - | TRBJ2-3 | - | TRBV6-1 | TGTGCCAGCAGTGAAATTTGGGTCGGAGGCCCCTCTAGCACAGATACGCAGTATTTT | CASSEIWVGGPSSTDTQYF
18 | once | TRBJ2-1 | TRBD2 | TRBV20-1 | TGCAGTGCTAGTTGTGTGGGGTTTTGCGGGGGGGCCCCTAATGAGCAGTTCTTC | CSASCVGFCGGAPNEQFF
14 | - | TRBJ1-3 | - | TRBV5-1 | TGCGCCAGCAGCCTGGATCCAGATGGAAACACCATATATTTT | CASSLDPDGNTIYF
16 | - | TRBJ2-2 | - | TRBV7-9 | TGTGCCAGCAGCTTAGTAAAGGACAGCGACACCGGGGAGCTGTTTTTT | CASSLVKDSDTGELFF
14 | - | TRBJ1-1 | - | TRBV3-1/TRBV3-2 | TGTGCCAGCAGCTCAGGGTTCCTGAACACTGAAGCTTTCTTT | CASSSGFLNTEAFF
15 | - | TRBJ2-5 | TRBD1 | TRBV5-1 | TGCGCCAGCAGCTTGACCCCGACAGGGGGAGAGACCCAGTACTTC | CASSLTPTGGETQYF
17 | once | TRBJ2-3 | TRBD2 | TRBV19 | TGTGCCAGTACACCCACCCGACTAGCGAGGGGCACAGATACGCAGTATTTT | CASTPTRLARGTDTQYF
16 | - | TRBJ2-1 | - | TRBV28 | TGTGCCAGCAGCCCCTTATTTCGGGGTCACTACAATGAGCAGTTCTTC | CASSPLFRGHYNEQFF
16 | - | TRBJ1-2 | - | TRBV18 | TGTGCCAGCTCACCAGCTCCCGGGACACCTTACTATGGCTACACCTTC | CASSPAPGTPYYGYTF
16 | - | TRBJ2-3 | TRBD2 | TRBV5-4 | TGTGCCAGCAGCAAGACTAGCGGGGGGTTCACAGATACGCAGTATTTT | CASSKTSGGFTDTQYF
17 | - | TRBJ2-2 | TRBD1 | TRBV11-3 | TGTGCCAGCAGCCCCCACCCGACAGGGGAGAACACCGGGGAGCTGTTTTTT | CASSPHPTGENTGELFF
14 | - | TRBJ2-3 | - | TRBV11-2 | TGTGCCAGCAGGGATCGGAGTGGCACAGATACGCAGTATTTT | CASRDRSGTDTQYF
16 | - | TRBJ2-5 | TRBD1 | TRBV5-8 | TGTGCCAGCAGCTTAGGGACAGGGATCGACCAAGAGACCCAGTACTTC | CASSLGTGIDQETQYF
15 | - | TRBJ1-2 | TRBD1 | TRBV4-1 | TGCGCCAGCAGCCACCCGGGACAGGGAACCTATGGCTACACCTTC | CASSHPGQGTYGYTF
14 | - | TRBJ1-2 | - | TRBV9 | TGTGCCAGCACTCCCCAGGGGTTTAACTATGGCTACACCTTC | CASTPQGFNYGYTF
15 | - | TRBJ2-1 | - | TRBV11-3 | TGTGCCAGCAGCTTAGACAGGGGATCCTACAATGAGCAGTTCTTC | CASSLDRGSYNEQFF
14 | - | TRBJ2-7 | TRBD1 | TRBV2 | TGTGCCAGCAGTCCGGGACAGGGGGTCTACGAGCAGTACTTC | CASSPGQGVYEQYF
16 | - | TRBJ1-4 | TRBD1 | TRBV5-6 | TGTGCCAGCAGCCTGGACAGGGGGCGTAATAATGAAAAACTGTTTTTT | CASSLDRGRNNEKLFF
14 | - | TRBJ2-7 | TRBD1 | TRBV15 | TGTGCCACCAGCAGGTTCGAGGACAGGGACGAGCAGTACTTC | CATSRFEDRDEQYF
14 | - | TRBJ2-7 | TRBD2 | TRBV6-5 | TGTGCCAGCAGTACCCACCGCGGGGGCTACGAGCAGTACTTC | CASSTHRGGYEQYF
12 | once | TRBJ1-1 | - | TRBV20-1 | TGCAGTGCTAGTGCATTGAACACTGAAGCTTTCTTT | CSASALNTEAFF